This T cell receptor beta chain was recovered during a study of human T cells and chemical hapten exposure. Study context: Largely, small differences in pooled library volume made per-sample TCR yields vary.

MiXCR was run by TCRdb on the RACE reads, yielding one entry per CDR3 protein. The data hold about 76,000 distinct CDR3 sequences, with over 10% observed a single time. Time point described: patch test 3, about 24 weeks after DPC sensitization. The treatment: therapeutic diphenylcyclopropenone sensitization with weekly scalp DPC. The V segment lost 8 bases and the J segment 5 bases; nucleotides outside the gene matches: 7. Germline loops: CDR1 MGHRA, CDR2 YSYEKL. The CDR3 extends over 13 amino acids. The V call is TRBV4-1, the J call TRBJ2-3, with 7 bases matching TRBD2. The sample was whole blood, taken in connection with sensitization to the hapten diphenylcyclopropenone (DPC). This clonotype was obtained from a woman between 45 and 65 years old with alopecia areata. Some clones in this sample may be carry-over from other donors' samples. The CDR3 sequence is CASRRESRDTQYF. The CDR3 nucleotides are TGCGCCAGCCGGCGGGAGTCCCGAGATACGCAGTATTTT.